This record looks at one T cell receptor beta chain sequence and its context. Trimming shortened V by 4 bases and J by 5 bases, and 15 bases separated the two germline ends. From germline, CDR1 is SGHNT and CDR2 YYREEE (reference sequence). The CDR3 is 14 amino acids. This sample was included in a study of shared clonotypes between healthy human individuals. Across the whole study: Each donor had three CD4 naive, three CD4 memory, two CD8 naive and one CD8 memory plate.

Sequencing was performed with immunoSEQ multiplex PCR; in TCRdb, only in-frame clones are kept and a portion is missing. The data hold around 1.1 million clones, with 77% observed a single time. The chain is built from TRBV5-4 and TRBJ2-5, with a possible D match to TRBD2 (5 bases). This sequence originates from a man aged 18 to 35 in good health. Some clones in this sample may be carry-over from other donors' samples. Specimen: memory CD4+ T cells from PBMCs. This sample's subset: CD45RA-negative fraction. The CDR3 bases are TGTGCCAGCAGCCAAGAGGGAAACGGGGAGACCCAGTACTTC. It specifies CASSQEGNGETQYF.